Sequencing of this T cell receptor beta chain was carried out in a study of T-cell memory formation after mild COVID-19. About the research overall: There were largely donor-specific TCR clusters.

Findings of the study overall: Among contracting clones, CD4+ were mainly CM/EM and CD8+ enriched in EMRA.

About this clonotype: No antigen is known for it.

Deletions cut 2 bases from V and 6 bases from J, with 11 bases between. Germline V gives CDR1 MNHNS, CDR2 SASEGT. CDR3 length: 14 amino acids. TCRdb reanalysed the 5' RACE reads using MiXCR and keeps one entry per CDR3 protein. The sample shows 150,000 to 200,000 distinct CDR3 sequences, 10% to 15% of them seen only once. The material sequenced was PBMCs or a T cell subset sorted from them (not recorded which). This rearrangement joins TRBV6-1 to TRBJ1-5; D gene uncertain. The clonotype originates from a man between 18 and 29 years old who had mild COVID-19 (a few samples of this study predate the infection). Cell type and time point are not known. Written as DNA, the CDR3 is TGTGCCAGCAGTGAAACCCAATCAGGTCAGCCCCAGCATTTT. This gives the protein CASSETQSGQPQHF.